A single TCR beta chain is shown here with its context. Antigen specificity is unknown. The record originates from a study of OX40 agonist ivuxolimab in advanced cancers. Study at large: Patients were dosed with the agonistic anti-OX40 (CD134) antibody ivuxolimab.

Repertoires were generated with immunoSEQ multiplex PCR, while TCRdb's copy carries only in-frame clones and drops some. This sample has under 25,000 clones, with over 80% found just once. Study conclusions and caveats: In general, CD8+ T cells held more expanded clones than CD4+ did, on average. At 0.1 to 3.0 mg/kg, clonal expansion of CD4+ and CD8+ blood T cells had occurred by week 6.

The CDR3 is 10 residues long. Trimming left V 11 bases short and J 4 bases short, with 6 bases between. Germline V gene sequence: CDR1 ENHRY, CDR2 SYGVKD. The sequence was collected from an adult with an advanced solid tumor such as melanoma, head and neck, liver or kidney cancer. This sample comprised CD4+ or CD8+ T cells sorted from blood, obtained in a trial of the OX40 agonist ivuxolimab. The V call is TRBV10-3, the J call TRBJ1-3; no clear D. This CDR3 is CAVWGNTIYF. The CDR3 bases are TGTGCCGTCTGGGGAAACACCATATATTTT.